These T cell receptor beta chains were read from a single sample in a study of blood T cell repertoires in COVID-19. Some clones are missing from TCRdb's copy, which holds only in-frame ones; the method was immunoSEQ multiplex PCR. The table has some 200,000 clones, 87% seen once. Material for sequencing was PBMCs or T cells enriched from blood (not recorded which). These receptors all stem from a young woman who had recovered from COVID-19. CDR3s include the opening cysteine and the closing phenylalanine or tryptophan. A D gene is named only where the DNA matches it firmly. Where a row states a size, it is once, few, many or the class of an expanded clone; other rows omit it.

d_call	j_call	clone_size	v_call	cdr3_nt	cdr3_aa
TRBD1	TRBJ1-1	NA	TRBV19	TGTGCCAGTAGTCCCAACAGGGGATACGACACTGAAGCTTTCTTT	CASSPNRGYDTEAFF
TRBD1	TRBJ2-6	NA	TRBV4-2	TGTGCCAGCAGCCAAGAAGGGGACAGCCTCCTCTCTGGGGCCAACGTCCTGACTTTC	CASSQEGDSLLSGANVLTF
NA	TRBJ1-5	NA	TRBV7-6	TGTGCCAGCAGCTTGACAGAAGATCAGCCCCAGCATTTT	CASSLTEDQPQHF
NA	TRBJ2-7	NA	TRBV30	TGTGCCTGGAGAATACCCCGGGGGGACACCGCAACCGACTACGAGCAGTACTTC	CAWRIPRGDTATDYEQYF
NA	TRBJ2-3	once	TRBV29-1	TGCAGCGGGGTCGAGTTTCAAGATACGCAGTATTTT	CSGVEFQDTQYF
TRBD2	TRBJ2-1	NA	TRBV7-8	TGTGCCAGCAGCTTAGGCGGGAGGACCTACAATGAGCAGTTCTTC	CASSLGGRTYNEQFF
TRBD1	TRBJ2-7	NA	TRBV18	TGTGCCAGCTCACCTCAGGGGACAGGGGGCGCCTACGAGCAGTACTTC	CASSPQGTGGAYEQYF
TRBD1	TRBJ2-3	few	TRBV11-3	TGTGCCAGCAGCCTACGGGACAGGGGGACCGATACGCAGTATTTT	CASSLRDRGTDTQYF
NA	TRBJ1-1	NA	TRBV11-3	TGTGCCTCATCCGGGGGGCTCCTCCTGAACACTGAAGCTTTCTTT	CASSGGLLLNTEAFF
NA	TRBJ2-2	NA	TRBV14	TGTGCCAGCAGGAGGGACATATTCACCGGGGAGCTGTTTTTT	CASRRDIFTGELFF
NA	TRBJ1-3	NA	TRBV27	TGTGCCAGCAGTGATACAGGGTATGGAAACACCATATATTTT	CASSDTGYGNTIYF
TRBD1	TRBJ1-1	NA	TRBV7-2	TGTGCCAGCAGCCTCCGGACAGGGAGGACCGGAACTGAAGCTTTCTTT	CASSLRTGRTGTEAFF
TRBD1	TRBJ2-3	NA	TRBV4-2	TGTGCCAGCAGCCAATACGCCGGGACAGGGACAGATACGCAGTATTTT	CASSQYAGTGTDTQYF
TRBD2	TRBJ2-5	few	TRBV27	TGTGCCAGCAGTTTAAGGGGACTAGCGGCTTTCCAAGAGACCCAGTACTTC	CASSLRGLAAFQETQYF
NA	TRBJ1-1	NA	TRBV21-1	TGTGCCAGCAGCGCCTCGGGGACAGAGAACACTGAAGCTTTCTTT	CASSASGTENTEAFF
NA	TRBJ2-2	NA	TRBV7-3	TGTGCCAGCAGCTTAACAGGGGGAAAGAACACCGGGGAGCTGTTTTTT	CASSLTGGKNTGELFF
TRBD2	TRBJ2-5	NA	TRBV12-5	TGTGCTAGTGGAGCCCCGGGACTAGCGGGGGTAGGAGAGACCCAGTACTTC	CASGAPGLAGVGETQYF
TRBD2	TRBJ2-5	NA	TRBV2	TGTGCCAGCCGCCGAGCGACTAGCGGACAAGAGACCCAGTACTTC	CASRRATSGQETQYF
NA	TRBJ2-1	NA	TRBV2	TGTGCCAGCAGTCAGCCGGGTAATGAGCAGTTCTTC	CASSQPGNEQFF
TRBD1	TRBJ2-2	NA	TRBV18	TGTGCCAGCTCACCAAGACAGGGAACCGGGGAGCTGTTTTTT	CASSPRQGTGELFF
NA	TRBJ2-7	NA	TRBV4-2	TGTGCCAGCAGCCAAGATGGGGTCTCAGAGGGATACGAGCAGTACTTC	CASSQDGVSEGYEQYF
TRBD2	TRBJ2-3	NA	TRBV27	TGTGCCAGCACGGAAGCGGGGGGGAGCACAGATACGCAGTATTTT	CASTEAGGSTDTQYF
NA	TRBJ2-7	NA	TRBV30	TGTGCCTGGAGCCCGGGACAAGAAATCTACGAGCAGTACTTC	CAWSPGQEIYEQYF
TRBD2	TRBJ2-1	NA	TRBV27	TGTGCCAGCAGTTTATCCAGCGGGAGAGCGAATGAGCAGTTCTTC	CASSLSSGRANEQFF
NA	TRBJ2-2	NA	TRBV5-1	TGCGCCAGCAGCGTATACACCGGGGAGCTGTTTTTT	CASSVYTGELFF
TRBD2	TRBJ2-1	NA	TRBV19	TGTGCCAGTAGTCCGAGGGGGACTAGCGGGTCCTCCTACAATGAGCAGTTCTTC	CASSPRGTSGSSYNEQFF
NA	TRBJ1-5	once	TRBV4-1	TGCGCCAGCAGCCAAGTAGCGCCAAGCAATCAGCCCCAGCATTTT	CASSQVAPSNQPQHF
NA	TRBJ1-1	NA	TRBV30	TGTGCCTGGAGCATGGGGGGCACTGAAGCTTTCTTT	CAWSMGGTEAFF
NA	TRBJ2-7	NA	TRBV30	TGTGCCTGGAGTCCATTCCCCGGTCTGCGGTACTTC	CAWSPFPGLRYF
TRBD1	TRBJ1-4	NA	TRBV7-9	TGTGCCAGCAGCTTAGAGGGACAGGGGGACGAAAAACTGTTTTTT	CASSLEGQGDEKLFF